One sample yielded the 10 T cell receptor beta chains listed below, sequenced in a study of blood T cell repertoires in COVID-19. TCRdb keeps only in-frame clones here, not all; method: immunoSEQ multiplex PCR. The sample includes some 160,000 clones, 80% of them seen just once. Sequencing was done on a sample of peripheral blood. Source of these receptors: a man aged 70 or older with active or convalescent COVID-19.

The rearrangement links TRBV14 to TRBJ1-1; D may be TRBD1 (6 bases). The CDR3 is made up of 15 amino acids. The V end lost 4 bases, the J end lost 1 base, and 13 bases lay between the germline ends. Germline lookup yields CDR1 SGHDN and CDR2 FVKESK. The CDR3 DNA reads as TGTGCCAGCAGCCCTACAGGGCCGCCGAACACTGAAGCTTTCTTT. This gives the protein CASSPTGPPNTEAFF.

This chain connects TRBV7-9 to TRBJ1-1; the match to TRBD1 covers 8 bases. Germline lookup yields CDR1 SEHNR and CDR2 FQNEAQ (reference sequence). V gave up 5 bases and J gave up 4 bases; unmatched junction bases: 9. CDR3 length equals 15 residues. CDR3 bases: TGTGCCAGCAGCCCACCGGGACAGGAGTCCACTGAAGCTTTCTTT. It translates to CASSPPGQESTEAFF.

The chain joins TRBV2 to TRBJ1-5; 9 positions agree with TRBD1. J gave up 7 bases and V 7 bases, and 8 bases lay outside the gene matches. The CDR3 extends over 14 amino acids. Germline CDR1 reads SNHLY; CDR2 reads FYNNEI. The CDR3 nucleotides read TGTGCCAGCAAAAACAGGGGGCAGGGCCAGCCCCAGCATTTT. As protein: CASKNRGQGQPQHF.

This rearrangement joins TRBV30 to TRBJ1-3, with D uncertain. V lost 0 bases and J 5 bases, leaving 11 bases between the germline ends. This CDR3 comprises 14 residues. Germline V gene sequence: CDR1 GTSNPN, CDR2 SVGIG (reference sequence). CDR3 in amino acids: CAWSVRGLRNTIYF. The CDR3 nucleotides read TGTGCCTGGAGTGTGAGAGGGCTTCGAAACACCATATATTTT.

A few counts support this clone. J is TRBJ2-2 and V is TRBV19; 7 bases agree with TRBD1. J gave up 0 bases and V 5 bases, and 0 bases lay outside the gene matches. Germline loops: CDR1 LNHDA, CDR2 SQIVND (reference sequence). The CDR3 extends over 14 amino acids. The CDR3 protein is CASSGQANTGELFF. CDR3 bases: TGTGCCAGTAGTGGACAGGCGAACACCGGGGAGCTGTTTTTT. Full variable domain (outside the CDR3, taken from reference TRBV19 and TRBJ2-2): DGGITQSPKYLFRKEGQNVTLSCEQNLNHDAMYWYRQDPGQGLRLIYYSQIVNDFQKGDIAEGYSVSREKKESFPLTVTSAQKNPTAFYLCASSGQANTGELFFGEGSRLTVL.

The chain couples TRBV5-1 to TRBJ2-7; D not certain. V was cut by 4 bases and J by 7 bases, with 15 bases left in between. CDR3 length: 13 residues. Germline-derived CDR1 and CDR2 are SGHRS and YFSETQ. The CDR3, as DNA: TGCGCCAGCAGCCCAGAGACTTCGTGGGAGCAGTACTTC. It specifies CASSPETSWEQYF.

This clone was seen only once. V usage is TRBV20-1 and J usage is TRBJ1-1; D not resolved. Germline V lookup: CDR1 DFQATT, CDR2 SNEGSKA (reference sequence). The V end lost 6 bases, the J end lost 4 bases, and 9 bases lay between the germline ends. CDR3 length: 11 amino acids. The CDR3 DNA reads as TGCAGTGCCCTAGCCCCCACTGAAGCTTTCTTT. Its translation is CSALAPTEAFF.

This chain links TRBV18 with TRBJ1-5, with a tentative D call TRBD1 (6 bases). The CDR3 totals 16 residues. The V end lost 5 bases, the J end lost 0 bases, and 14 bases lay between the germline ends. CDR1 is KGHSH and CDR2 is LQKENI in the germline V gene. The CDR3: CASSTSTGSSNQPQHF. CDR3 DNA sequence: TGTGCCAGCTCAACTTCGACAGGATCTAGCAATCAGCCCCAGCATTTT.

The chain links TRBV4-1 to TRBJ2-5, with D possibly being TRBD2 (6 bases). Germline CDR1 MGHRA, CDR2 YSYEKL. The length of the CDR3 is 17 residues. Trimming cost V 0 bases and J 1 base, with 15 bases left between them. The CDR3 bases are TGCGCCAGCAGCCAAGATGGGGAGCGGGTATTCCAAGAGACCCAGTACTTC. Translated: CASSQDGERVFQETQYF.

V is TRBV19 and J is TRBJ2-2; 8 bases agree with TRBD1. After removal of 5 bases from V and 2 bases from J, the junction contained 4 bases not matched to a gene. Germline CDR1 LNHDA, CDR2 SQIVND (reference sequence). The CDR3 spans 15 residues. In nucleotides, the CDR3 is TGTGCCAGTAGTTCGACAGGGGTTAACACCGGGGAGCTGTTTTTT. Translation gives CASSSTGVNTGELFF.